This TCR beta chain was observed in a study of blood T cell repertoires in COVID-19. Overall study context: Samples came from the United States, Italy and Spain, spanning acute and convalescent COVID-19. Sources were T cells, B-cell-depleted T cells, or PBMCs; the material itself was cDNA or gDNA.

In the study's own analysis: Amplification of reference gene primers was used by the study to estimate nucleated cell counts. Assay used: immunoSEQ multiplex PCR; TCRdb lists only in-frame clones, some missing. V and J calls and clone size follow that table, whereas D and trimming were derived from the DNA. Here the sample spans approximately 100,000 clones, approximately 84% being singletons. The CDR3 spans 15 residues. V was pared by 3 bases and J by 2 bases, with 5 bases of the junction left unmatched. Germline CDR1 reads SGHNT; CDR2 reads YENEEA. The J gene is TRBJ2-7, the V gene TRBV11-3, with 9 bases aligning to TRBD1. The specimen sequenced was peripheral blood. This TCR was sampled from an older woman with acute or convalescent COVID-19. CDR3 coding DNA: TGTGCCAGCAGCTTCACCGGGACAGGGACCTACGAGCAGTACTTC. Translation: CASSFTGTGTYEQYF.